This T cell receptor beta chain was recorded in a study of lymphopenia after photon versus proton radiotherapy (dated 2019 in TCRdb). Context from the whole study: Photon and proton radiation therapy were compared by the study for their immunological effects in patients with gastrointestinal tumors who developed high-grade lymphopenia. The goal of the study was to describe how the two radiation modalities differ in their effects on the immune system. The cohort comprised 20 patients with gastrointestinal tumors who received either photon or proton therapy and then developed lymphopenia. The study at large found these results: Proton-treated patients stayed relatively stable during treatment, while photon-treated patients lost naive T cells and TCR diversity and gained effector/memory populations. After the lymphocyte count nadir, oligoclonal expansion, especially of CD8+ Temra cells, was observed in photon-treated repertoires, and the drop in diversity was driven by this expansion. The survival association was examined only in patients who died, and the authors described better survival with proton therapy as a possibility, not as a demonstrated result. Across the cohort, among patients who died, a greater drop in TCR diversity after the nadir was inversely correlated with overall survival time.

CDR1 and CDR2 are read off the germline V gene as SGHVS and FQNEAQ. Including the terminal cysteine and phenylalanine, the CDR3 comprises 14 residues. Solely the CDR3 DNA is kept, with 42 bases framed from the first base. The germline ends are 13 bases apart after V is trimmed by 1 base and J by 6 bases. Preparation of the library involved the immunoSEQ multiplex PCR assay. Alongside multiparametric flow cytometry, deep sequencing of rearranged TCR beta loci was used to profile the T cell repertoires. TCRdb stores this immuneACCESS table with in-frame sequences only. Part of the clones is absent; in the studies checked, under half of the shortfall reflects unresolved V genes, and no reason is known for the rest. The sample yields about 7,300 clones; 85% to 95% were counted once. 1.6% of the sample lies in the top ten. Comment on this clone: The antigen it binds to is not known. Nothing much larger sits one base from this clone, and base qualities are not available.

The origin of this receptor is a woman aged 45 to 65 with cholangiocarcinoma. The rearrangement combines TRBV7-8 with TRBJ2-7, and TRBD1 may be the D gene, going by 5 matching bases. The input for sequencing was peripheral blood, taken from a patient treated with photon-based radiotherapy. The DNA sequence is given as TGTGCCAGCAGCTTAGTCAGGGTTCAGTCCGAGCAGTACTTC. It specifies CASSLVRVQSEQYF.